The T cell receptor beta chain under discussion was sequenced for a study of blood T cell repertoires in COVID-19. Across the study: PBMCs, B-cell-depleted T cells, or T cells provided the cDNA or gDNA that made up the material.

Original processing methods: Reference gene primer amplification gave nucleated cell count estimates. Clones were read by immunoSEQ multiplex PCR, and TCRdb kept only the in-frame ones, dropping some. Clone size and the V and J calls come from that table; the DNA yielded D and trimming. The sample holds 200,000 to 250,000 clones; roughly 76% are singletons and the top ten take roughly 7.4%. CDR1 is SGHTA, CDR2 FQGTGA, per germline. V trimming: 3 bases; J trimming: 5 bases; junction bases outside the gene matches: 9. The CDR3 length is 15 residues. The chain links TRBV7-3 to TRBJ2-7, with 8 bases fitting TRBD2. Sequences were obtained from peripheral blood. This clonotype was obtained from an elderly woman with COVID-19, enrolled during active disease. The CDR3 region has the DNA TGTGCCAGCAGCTTGAGCGGGAGCGTGACGCACGAGCAGTACTTC. Protein product: CASSLSGSVTHEQYF.